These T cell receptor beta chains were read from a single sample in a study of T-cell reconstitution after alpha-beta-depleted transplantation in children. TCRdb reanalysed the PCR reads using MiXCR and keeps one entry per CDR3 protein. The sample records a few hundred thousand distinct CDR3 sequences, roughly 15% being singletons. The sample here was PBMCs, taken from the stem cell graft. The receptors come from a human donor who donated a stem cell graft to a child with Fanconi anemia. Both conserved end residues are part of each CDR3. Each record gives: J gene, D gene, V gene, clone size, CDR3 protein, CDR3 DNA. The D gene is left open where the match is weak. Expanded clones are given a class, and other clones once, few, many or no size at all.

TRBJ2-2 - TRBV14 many CASSQARVTGELFF TGTGCCAGCAGCCAAGCTAGGGTCACCGGGGAGCTGTTTTTT
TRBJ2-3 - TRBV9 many CASSTQRSTDTQYF TGTGCCAGCAGCACCCAGCGGAGCACAGATACGCAGTATTTT
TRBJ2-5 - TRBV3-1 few CASNGGSMGQETQYF TGTGCCAGCAATGGGGGGTCCATGGGGCAAGAGACCCAGTACTTC
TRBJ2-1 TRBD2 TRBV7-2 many CASSQEGLAGYNEQFF TGTGCCAGCAGCCAAGAGGGACTAGCGGGGTACAATGAGCAGTTCTTC
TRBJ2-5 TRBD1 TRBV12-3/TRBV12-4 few CASSWDRAQETQYF TGTGCCAGCAGTTGGGACAGGGCCCAAGAGACCCAGTACTTC
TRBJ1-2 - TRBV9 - CASSDSIRTAVNYGYTF TGTGCCAGCAGCGACTCGATTAGGACAGCTGTTAACTATGGCTACACCTTC
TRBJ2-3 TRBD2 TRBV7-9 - CASRPSRGGRDTQYF TGTGCCAGCAGGCCCTCGCGGGGGGGCAGAGATACGCAGTATTTT
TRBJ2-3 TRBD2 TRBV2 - CAKRTSQADTQYF TGTGCCAAGAGGACTAGCCAGGCAGATACGCAGTACTTT
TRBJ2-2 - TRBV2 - CASSEPYRTGELFF TGTGCCAGCAGTGAACCTTACCGCACCGGGGAGCTGTTTTTT
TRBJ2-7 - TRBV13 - CASSLGGSRAHSNEQYF TGTGCCAGCAGCTTAGGGGGTAGTCGAGCTCACTCGAACGAGCAGTACTTC
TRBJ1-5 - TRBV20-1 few CSAKGVGVRNQPQHF TGCAGTGCTAAAGGGGTTGGGGTTAGGAATCAGCCCCAGCATTTT
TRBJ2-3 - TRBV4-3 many CASSQDRAADTQYF TGCGCCAGCAGCCAAGATAGGGCGGCAGATACGCAGTATTTT
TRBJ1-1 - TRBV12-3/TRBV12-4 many CASSLMVNTEAFF TGTGCCAGCAGTTTAATGGTGAACACTGAAGCTTTCTTT
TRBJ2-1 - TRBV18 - CASSLSENNEQFF TGTGCCAGCTCACTTTCAGAGAACAATGAGCAGTTCTTC
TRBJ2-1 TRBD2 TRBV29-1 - CSVVASGGAGNYNEQFF TGCAGCGTTGTTGCCAGCGGGGGGGCCGGGAACTACAATGAGCAGTTCTTC
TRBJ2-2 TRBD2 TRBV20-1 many CSASASGSGELFF TGCAGTGCTAGTGCTAGCGGTTCCGGGGAGCTGTTTTTT
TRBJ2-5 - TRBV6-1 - CASSEEGTLQETQYF TGTGCCAGCAGTGAAGAGGGGACTTTACAAGAGACCCAGTACTTC
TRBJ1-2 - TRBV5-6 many CASSLKQLYGYTF TGTGCCAGCAGCTTGAAACAGCTCTATGGCTACACCTTC
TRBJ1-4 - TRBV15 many CATSRDISGFEKLFF TGTGCCACCAGCAGAGATATCTCCGGCTTTGAAAAACTGTTTTTT
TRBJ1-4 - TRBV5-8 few CASSRGLRDSRDEKLFF TGTGCCAGCAGCCGGGGCTTACGGGACTCCAGAGACGAAAAACTGTTTTTT
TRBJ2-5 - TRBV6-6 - CASSLPRATQYF TGTGCCAGCAGCCTCCCTAGGGCGACCCAGTACTTC
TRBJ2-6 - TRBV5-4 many CASSEGISGANVLTF TGTGCCAGCAGCGAGGGGATCTCTGGGGCCAACGTCCTGACTTTC
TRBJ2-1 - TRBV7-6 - CASSRTASSYNEQFF TGTGCCAGCAGTCGGACAGCGAGCTCCTACAATGAGCAGTTCTTC
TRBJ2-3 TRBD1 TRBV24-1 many CATSDFGDRNTDTQYF TGTGCCACCAGTGATTTTGGGGACAGGAACACAGATACGCAGTATTTT
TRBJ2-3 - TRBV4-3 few CASSQVHWGSDTQYF TGCGCCAGCAGCCAAGTTCATTGGGGCTCAGATACGCAGTATTTT
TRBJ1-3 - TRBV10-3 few CAISIHLEAGNTIYF TGTGCCATCAGCATTCATCTGGAAGCGGGAAACACCATATATTTT
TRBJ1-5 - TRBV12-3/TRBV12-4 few CASSSALRVPNQPQHF TGTGCCAGCAGTTCCGCTCTCCGGGTTCCCAATCAGCCCCAGCATTTT
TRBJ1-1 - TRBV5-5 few CASTPGHGNTEAFF TGTGCCAGCACCCCGGGTCATGGGAACACTGAAGCTTTCTTT
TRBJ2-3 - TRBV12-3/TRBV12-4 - CASSQAYDTQYF TGTGCCAGCAGCCAAGCCTACGATACGCAGTATTTT
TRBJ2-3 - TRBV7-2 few CASSLVGPTDTQYF TGTGCCAGCAGCTTAGTTGGGCCCACAGATACGCAGTATTTT
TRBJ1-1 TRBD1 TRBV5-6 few CASSNPGQGTEAFF TGTGCCAGCAGCAATCCGGGACAGGGGACTGAAGCTTTCTTT
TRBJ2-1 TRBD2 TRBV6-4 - CASSDSAGGRNEQFF TGTGCCAGCAGTGACTCGGCGGGGGGGCGGAATGAGCAGTTCTTC
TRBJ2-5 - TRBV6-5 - CASSYSGRAETQYF TGTGCCAGCAGTTACTCGGGCAGAGCGGAGACCCAGTACTTC
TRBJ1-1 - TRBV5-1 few CASSPVQRPNTEAFF TGCGCCAGCAGCCCCGTACAGCGGCCGAACACTGAAGCTTTCTTT
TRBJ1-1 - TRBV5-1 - CASSPDLGASTEAFF TGCGCCAGCAGCCCCGACCTGGGGGCGAGCACTGAAGCTTTCTTT
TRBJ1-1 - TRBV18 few CASSPPRSLRAFF TGTGCCAGCTCACCACCCCGCAGCCTTAGGGCTTTCTTT
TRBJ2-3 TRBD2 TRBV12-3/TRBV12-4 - CAIPYGGGATDTQYF TGTGCCATCCCCTATGGCGGGGGGGCCACAGATACGCAGTATTTT
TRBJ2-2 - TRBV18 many CASSPVQGNTGELFF TGTGCCAGCTCACCAGTACAGGGCAACACCGGGGAGCTGTTTTTT
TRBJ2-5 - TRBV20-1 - CSATAARVGQETQYF TGCAGTGCTACTGCCGCTCGGGTTGGGCAAGAGACCCAGTACTTC
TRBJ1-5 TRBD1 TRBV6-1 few CASRDRGDHRNQPQHF TGTGCCAGCAGGGACAGGGGTGATCATCGCAATCAGCCCCAGCATTTT
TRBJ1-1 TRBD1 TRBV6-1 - CASRSDRGTEAFF TGTGCCAGCAGGTCCGACAGGGGAACTGAAGCTTTCTTT
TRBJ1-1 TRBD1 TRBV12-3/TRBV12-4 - CASSPGTDTEAFF TGTGCCAGCAGTCCCGGGACAGACACTGAAGCTTTCTTT
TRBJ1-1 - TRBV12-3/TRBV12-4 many CASSPDPQGNTEAFF TGTGCCAGCAGTCCAGATCCTCAGGGAAACACTGAAGCTTTCTTT
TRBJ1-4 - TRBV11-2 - CASSLGGESEKLFF TGTGCCAGCAGCTTAGGAGGGGAGTCTGAAAAACTGTTTTTT
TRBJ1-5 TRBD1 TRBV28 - CASSFFTTGWNQPQHF TGTGCCAGCAGTTTCTTCACGACAGGGTGGAATCAGCCCCAGCATTTT
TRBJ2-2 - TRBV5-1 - CASKWNIAGELFF TGCGCCAGCAAATGGAACATAGCCGGGGAGCTGTTTTTT
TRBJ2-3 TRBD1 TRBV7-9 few CASSAPDRGLPDTQYF TGTGCCAGCAGCGCGCCGGACAGGGGTTTGCCAGATACGCAGTATTTT
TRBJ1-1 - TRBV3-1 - CASSQSRDRPYTEAFF TGTGCCAGCAGCCAATCCCGAGACAGACCTTACACTGAAGCTTTCTTT
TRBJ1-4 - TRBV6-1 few CASHGGAKLFF TGTGCCAGCCATGGGGGAGCAAAACTGTTTTTT
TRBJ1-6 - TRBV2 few CASMQDYNSPLHF TGTGCCAGCATGCAGGACTATAATTCACCCCTCCACTTT
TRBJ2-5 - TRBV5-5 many CASSLETQYF TGTGCCAGCAGTCTTGAGACCCAGTACTTC
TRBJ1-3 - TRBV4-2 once CASSPGPVYTIYF TGTGCCAGCAGCCCGGGACCCGTATACACCATATATTTT